Listed below are T cell receptor beta chains from one sample, sequenced in a study of Graves' ophthalmopathy and Graves' hyperthyroidism. TCRdb reprocessed the multiplex PCR reads via MiXCR and lists one record per CDR3 protein. The data show about 640,000 distinct CDR3 sequences, with roughly 39% seen just once and 3% to 4% held by the top ten. The material sequenced was peripheral blood. The receptors were sampled from an adult man with Graves' ophthalmopathy. Both conserved end residues are part of each CDR3. Fields, in order: CDR3 protein, CDR3 DNA, clone size, V gene, J gene, D gene. The D gene is left open where the match is weak. Clone sizes are given selectively: once, few, many, or a class where the clone is expanded.

CDR3 protein: CASRSGTGNGANVLTF
CDR3 DNA: TGTGCCAGCAGATCCGGGACAGGGAATGGGGCCAACGTCCTGACTTTC
clone size: -
V gene: TRBV5-1
J gene: TRBJ2-6
D gene: TRBD1

CDR3 protein: CASSASRDTNYGYTF
CDR3 DNA: TGTGCCAGCAGCGCGTCCCGGGACACAAACTATGGCTACACCTTC
clone size: -
V gene: TRBV9
J gene: TRBJ1-2
D gene: -

CDR3 protein: CASSQDGQGFNEQYF
CDR3 DNA: TGCGCCAGCAGCCAAGACGGACAGGGATTTAACGAGCAGTACTTC
clone size: -
V gene: TRBV4-1
J gene: TRBJ2-7
D gene: TRBD1

CDR3 protein: CSATGTGVEDTIYF
CDR3 DNA: TGCAGTGCTACCGGGACAGGGGTAGAGGACACCATATATTTT
clone size: once
V gene: TRBV20-1
J gene: TRBJ1-3
D gene: TRBD1

CDR3 protein: CASSKWGGQPQYF
CDR3 DNA: TGTGCCAGCAGCAAGTGGGGTGGACAGCCCCAGTACTTC
clone size: -
V gene: TRBV12-3/TRBV12-4
J gene: TRBJ2-5
D gene: -

CDR3 protein: CASSRGTGELFF
CDR3 DNA: TGTGCCAGCAGCAGGGGTACCGGGGAGCTGTTTTTT
clone size: many
V gene: TRBV11-2
J gene: TRBJ2-2
D gene: -

CDR3 protein: CATRTVGDRGVDDYGYTF
CDR3 DNA: TGTGCCACCAGGACAGTCGGGGACAGGGGTGTTGATGACTATGGCTACACCTTC
clone size: -
V gene: TRBV24-1
J gene: TRBJ1-2
D gene: TRBD1

CDR3 protein: CSVGGSNEQFF
CDR3 DNA: TGCAGCGTTGGAGGGTCCAATGAGCAGTTCTTC
clone size: -
V gene: TRBV29-1
J gene: TRBJ2-1
D gene: -

CDR3 protein: CAWSPGWGRNLNTEAFF
CDR3 DNA: TGTGCCTGGAGTCCGGGGTGGGGTCGCAATTTGAACACTGAAGCTTTCTTT
clone size: -
V gene: TRBV19
J gene: TRBJ1-1
D gene: -

CDR3 protein: CVSSLRGNTEAFF
CDR3 DNA: TGCGTCAGCAGCTTGCGGGGGAACACTGAAGCTTTCTTT
clone size: -
V gene: TRBV5-1
J gene: TRBJ1-1
D gene: -

CDR3 protein: CASSGTGTEYNYGYTF
CDR3 DNA: TGTGCCAGCAGCGGGACCGGGACAGAATATAACTATGGCTACACCTTC
clone size: few
V gene: TRBV9
J gene: TRBJ1-2
D gene: TRBD1

CDR3 protein: CASRRSGLAGIGEQYF
CDR3 DNA: TGTGCCAGCAGGCGGTCGGGACTAGCGGGAATCGGCGAGCAGTACTTC
clone size: -
V gene: TRBV13
J gene: TRBJ2-7
D gene: TRBD2

CDR3 protein: CASSPGDRVDEQYF
CDR3 DNA: TGTGCCAGCAGCCCCGGAGACAGGGTAGACGAGCAGTACTTC
clone size: -
V gene: TRBV11-2
J gene: TRBJ2-7
D gene: TRBD1

CDR3 protein: CASSYLHPGESSYEQYF
CDR3 DNA: TGTGCCAGCAGTTACCTCCATCCTGGGGAATCTTCCTACGAGCAGTACTTC
clone size: -
V gene: TRBV6-4
J gene: TRBJ2-7
D gene: -

CDR3 protein: CASSLRHNTGELFF
CDR3 DNA: TGTGCCAGCAGTTTAAGGCATAACACCGGGGAGCTGTTTTTT
clone size: -
V gene: TRBV12-3/TRBV12-4
J gene: TRBJ2-2
D gene: -

CDR3 protein: CASTHGEGAQETQYF
CDR3 DNA: TGCGCCAGCACCCACGGTGAGGGGGCTCAGGAGACCCAGTACTTC
clone size: -
V gene: TRBV10-2
J gene: TRBJ2-5
D gene: TRBD1

CDR3 protein: CSAPGGTSYEQYF
CDR3 DNA: TGCAGTGCGCCCGGCGGCACATCTTACGAGCAGTACTTC
clone size: few
V gene: TRBV20-1
J gene: TRBJ2-7
D gene: -

CDR3 protein: CASSELDSYEQYF
CDR3 DNA: TGTGCCAGCAGTGAACTAGACTCCTACGAGCAGTACTTC
clone size: many
V gene: TRBV25-1
J gene: TRBJ2-7
D gene: -

CDR3 protein: CATSIGQGWRSTNEKLFF
CDR3 DNA: TGTGCCACCAGCATCGGACAGGGGTGGCGTTCAACTAATGAAAAACTGTTTTTT
clone size: once
V gene: TRBV15
J gene: TRBJ1-4
D gene: TRBD1

CDR3 protein: CASRLDESQYF
CDR3 DNA: TGTGCCAGCAGACTGGACGAGTCCCAGTACTTC
clone size: -
V gene: TRBV2
J gene: TRBJ2-5
D gene: -

CDR3 protein: CASSFLAKLFF
CDR3 DNA: TGTGCCAGCAGTTTCTTGGCAAAACTGTTTTTT
clone size: many
V gene: TRBV12-3/TRBV12-4
J gene: TRBJ1-4
D gene: -

CDR3 protein: CASSINNRGWVTEAFF
CDR3 DNA: TGTGCCAGTAGTATCAACAACAGGGGGTGGGTCACTGAAGCTTTCTTT
clone size: many
V gene: TRBV19
J gene: TRBJ1-1
D gene: TRBD1

CDR3 protein: CSARDRGRETQYF
CDR3 DNA: TGCAGTGCGAGGGACAGGGGTCGGGAGACCCAGTACTTC
clone size: -
V gene: TRBV20-1
J gene: TRBJ2-5
D gene: TRBD1

CDR3 protein: CSVESGQSDYGYTF
CDR3 DNA: TGCAGCGTTGAATCGGGGCAGTCCGACTATGGCTACACCTTC
clone size: -
V gene: TRBV29-1
J gene: TRBJ1-2
D gene: -

CDR3 protein: CATCTQGPLVRMLETQYF
CDR3 DNA: TGTGCCACCTGCACTCAGGGCCCTCTTGTTCGGATGTTAGAGACCCAGTACTTC
clone size: many
V gene: TRBV24-1
J gene: TRBJ2-5
D gene: -